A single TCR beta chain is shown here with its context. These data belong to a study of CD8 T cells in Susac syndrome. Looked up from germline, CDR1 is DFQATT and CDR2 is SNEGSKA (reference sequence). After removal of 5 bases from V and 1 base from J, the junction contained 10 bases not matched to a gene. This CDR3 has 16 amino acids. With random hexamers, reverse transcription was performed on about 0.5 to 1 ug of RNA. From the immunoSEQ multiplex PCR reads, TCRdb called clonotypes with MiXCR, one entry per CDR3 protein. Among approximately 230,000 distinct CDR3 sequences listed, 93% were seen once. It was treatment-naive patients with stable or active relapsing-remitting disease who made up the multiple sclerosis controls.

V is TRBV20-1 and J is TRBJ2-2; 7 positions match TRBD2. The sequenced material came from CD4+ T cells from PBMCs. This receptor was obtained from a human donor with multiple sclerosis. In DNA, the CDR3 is TGCAGTGCTGAGCCCGAAGCGGGGATGAACACCGGGGAGCTGTTTTTT. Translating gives CSAEPEAGMNTGELFF.